The present T cell receptor beta chain was sequenced within a study of shared clonotypes between healthy human individuals. From germline, CDR1 is WSHSY and CDR2 SAAADI. This CDR3 is built from 15 residues. Trimming cost V 9 bases and J 3 bases; bases outside gene matches: 13. This clone has a count of ten or more. Generated by immunoSEQ multiplex PCR, the TCRdb table keeps only in-frame clones and is missing some. Here the sample spans a few hundred thousand clones, under 80% being singletons. The chain recombines TRBV10-2 with TRBJ2-7, with TRBD1 identical over 8 bases. Input material: memory CD4+ T cells sorted from blood. Sample subset: CD45RA-negative fraction. The clonotype originates from a man between 25 and 39 years old in good health. The chain's CDR3 is CASSITGGSDYEQYF. The CDR3 DNA follows: TGCGCCAGTAGCATAACAGGGGGGTCTGACTACGAGCAGTACTTC.